The 5 T cell receptor beta chains below come from one sample, sequenced in a study of T cell responses to AZD1222 COVID-19 vaccine. Produced via immunoSEQ multiplex PCR; TCRdb's table is partial and in-frame only. The repertoire holds about 150,000 clones, with approximately 90% as singletons. Sequenced here: peripheral blood, sampled on day 0 of AZD1222 vaccination. These TCRs come from an adult in good health.

This chain connects TRBV7-9 to TRBJ1-1; 11 positions match TRBD1. Germline V gene sequence: CDR1 SEHNR, CDR2 FQNEAQ (reference sequence). This CDR3 region has 15 residues. V gave up 1 base and J gave up 7 bases; unmatched junction bases: 5. The CDR3 nucleotides are TGTGCCAGCAGCTTAGGCCGGACAGGGGGCCATGAAGCTTTCTTT. As protein: CASSLGRTGGHEAFF.

V gene TRBV6-2 or TRBV6-3 combines with J gene TRBJ2-7, with D perhaps TRBD1 or TRBD2 (5 bases each). CDR3 length: 11 residues. The germline gives CDR1 MNHEY, CDR2 SVGEGT. Trimming removed 4 bases at V and 10 bases at J, with 11 bases between. CDR3 region: CASSLSGLQYF. CDR3 nucleotides: TGTGCCAGCAGTTTGTCGGGGCTCCAGTACTTC.

The chain joins TRBV10-3 to TRBJ1-2; D is ambiguous. Germline assignment: CDR1 ENHRY and CDR2 SYGVKD. This CDR3 region has 14 residues. Trimming removed 3 bases from V and 8 bases from J, with 16 bases in between. The CDR3 nucleotides are TGTGCCATCAGTGAAAGGAGAGGAGTTGAGGGCTACACCTTC. This encodes CAISERRGVEGYTF.

Here the CDR3 DNA reads TGCAGCGTTCAGGGAGTGGGGCCTGAAGCTTTCTTT. Translation gives CSVQGVGPEAFF. V gene TRBV29-1 combines with J gene TRBJ1-1, with D perhaps matching TRBD1 (5 bases). Looked up from germline, CDR1 is SQVTM and CDR2 is ANQGSEA. Trimming cost V 5 bases and J 6 bases, with 13 bases left between them. The CDR3 sequence is 12 residues long. Full variable domain (missing parts from reference TRBV29-1 and TRBJ1-1): SAVISQKPSRDICQRGTSLTIQCQVDSQVTMMFWYRQQPGQSLTLIATANQGSEATYESGFVIDKFPISRPNLTFSTLTVSNMSPEDSSIYLCSVQGVGPEAFFGQGTRLTVV.

The chain recombines TRBV5-4 with TRBJ1-2, with 8 bases matching TRBD1. Per the germline V gene, CDR1 is SGHNT and CDR2 is YYREEE (reference sequence). With 5 bases clipped from V and 3 bases from J, the junction kept 6 bases outside the gene matches. The CDR3 totals 14 residues. DNA of the CDR3: TGTGCCAGCAGATGGACAGGGAGGGACTATGGCTACACCTTC. Translating it yields CASRWTGRDYGYTF.